Reported below is one T cell receptor (beta chain). In the authors' methods: Estimation of nucleated cell counts was performed using reference gene primer amplification. TCRdb keeps only in-frame clones here, not all; method: immunoSEQ multiplex PCR. From that table come the V and J calls and clone size; the DNA was used to work out D and trimming. The data contain 270,000 or so clones, roughly nine tenths of them singletons. The CDR3 has 13 residues. The germline gives CDR1 MNHEY, CDR2 SVGEGT. V dropped 6 bases and J dropped 8; count of bases not matched to a gene: 7. This specimen comes from a study of blood T cell repertoires in COVID-19. Across the whole study: The cDNA or gDNA used as material had been derived from T cells, B-cell-depleted T cells, or PBMCs.

This receptor was obtained from a middle-aged woman who had recovered from COVID-19. The chain combines TRBV6-2 or TRBV6-3 with TRBJ1-2, with 9 positions matching TRBD1. The sample consisted of peripheral blood. The DNA of the CDR3 is TGTGCCAGCAGCCCCGGGACAGGGTGGGGCTACACCTTC. This translates into CASSPGTGWGYTF.